The 8 T cell receptor beta chains presented below share a single source sample, sequenced in a study of cytomegalovirus exposure and HLA in healthy donors. The PCR employed 60 Vbeta primers together with 13 Jbeta primers. Clones were sequenced by immunoSEQ multiplex PCR, and TCRdb holds only the in-frame ones, with some missing. The data show under 95,000 clones, with 70% to 85% seen just once and 4% to 5.5% held by the top ten. Sequenced sample: PBMCs. All receptors come from a man aged 25 to 45 in good health and CMV-seropositive.

The chain is built from TRBV27 and TRBJ2-1; 9 bases agree with TRBD1. CDR1 and CDR2 (germline): MNHEY, SMNVEV (reference sequence). This CDR3 spans 13 amino acids. The trim removed 5 bases at V and 14 bases at J, leaving 10 bases unmatched. The CDR3, as DNA: TGTGCCAGCAGTCCAACATCTCGGACAGGGGAGTTCTTC. Protein product: CASSPTSRTGEFF.

DNA of the CDR3: TGTGCCAGCAGCCAAGAGGCCGGGACCCAGGGGTACTACGAGCAGTACTTC. As protein: CASSQEAGTQGYYEQYF. This chain connects TRBV4-2 to TRBJ2-7; D perhaps matches TRBD1 (6 bases). V lost 0 bases and J lost 3, with 18 bases in between. CDR1 LGHNA and CDR2 YNFKEQ come from the germline V gene. There are 17 residues in the CDR3.

This sequence joins TRBV28 and TRBJ1-2; no reliable D call. CDR3 length equals 13 residues. The V and J ends lost 2 bases and 8 bases respectively, with 12 bases between them. Germline CDR1 is MDHEN and CDR2 is SYDVKM. Here the CDR3 reads CASSLSLSRGYTF. The CDR3 DNA is TGTGCCAGCAGTTTAAGCCTGAGCAGGGGCTACACCTTC.

The chain carries TRBV4-1 and TRBJ2-3, with 7 bases fitting TRBD2. Trimming removed 7 bases from V and 9 bases from J; junction bases left unmatched: 16. CDR3 size: 15 residues. Germline V lookup: CDR1 MGHRA, CDR2 YSYEKL. DNA of the CDR3: TGCGCCAGCACCCGCCCGGGGGGTGGGGACGGCACGCAGTATTTT. Translating gives CASTRPGGGDGTQYF.

The J gene is TRBJ2-3, the V gene TRBV6-6; TRBD2 matches at 12 bases. This CDR3 has 15 amino acids. The germline gives CDR1 MNHNY, CDR2 SVGAGI (reference sequence). The junction had 3 bases not matched to a gene; V was cut back by 6 bases and J by 2 bases. The CDR3 nucleotides are TGTGCCAGCAGCGGGACTAGCGGGCCCACAGATACGCAGTATTTT. The encoded protein is CASSGTSGPTDTQYF.

The chain combines TRBV9 with TRBJ2-5, with a weak D call TRBD2 (5 bases). CDR3 length: 16 amino acids. Trimming took 0 bases from V and 2 from J, leaving 14 bases between them. Germline lookup yields CDR1 SGDLS and CDR2 YYNGEE. For the CDR3, the DNA is TGTGCCAGCAGCGTAGGTATATCGAGGGAGCAAGAGACCCAGTACTTC. This codes for CASSVGISREQETQYF.

The genes are TRBV18 and TRBJ2-5, with D possibly being TRBD1 (6 bases). Trimming took 3 bases from V and 2 from J, leaving 22 bases between them. The CDR3 has 18 residues. Germline V CDR1 and CDR2: KGHSH, LQKENI. Here the CDR3 reads CASSPSRRDKEIQETQYF. The CDR3 DNA reads TGTGCCAGCTCACCCTCGCGCCGGGACAAGGAAATTCAAGAGACCCAGTACTTC.

This chain links TRBV7-9 with TRBJ2-4; TRBD2 matches at 7 bases. Trimming removed 5 bases from V and 0 bases from J; junction bases left unmatched: 4. The germline V gene has CDR1 SEHNR and CDR2 FQNEAQ (reference sequence). This CDR3 comprises 15 residues. The chain's CDR3 is CASSAGLVAKNIQYF. CDR3 bases: TGTGCCAGCAGCGCCGGACTAGTAGCCAAAAACATTCAGTACTTC.